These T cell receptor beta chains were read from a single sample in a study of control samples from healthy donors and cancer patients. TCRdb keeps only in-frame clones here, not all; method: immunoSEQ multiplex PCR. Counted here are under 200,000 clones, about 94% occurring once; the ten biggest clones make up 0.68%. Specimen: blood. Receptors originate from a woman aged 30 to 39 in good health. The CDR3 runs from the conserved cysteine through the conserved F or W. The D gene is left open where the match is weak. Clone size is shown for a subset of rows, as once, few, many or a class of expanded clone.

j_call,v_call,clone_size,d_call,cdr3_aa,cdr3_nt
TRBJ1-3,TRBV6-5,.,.,CASSLGGFSGNTIYF,TGTGCCAGCAGTTTAGGAGGGTTCTCTGGAAACACCATATATTTT
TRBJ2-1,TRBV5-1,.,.,CASSLPGNNEQFF,TGCGCCAGCAGCTTGCCAGGAAACAATGAGCAGTTCTTC
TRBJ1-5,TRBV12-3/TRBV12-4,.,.,CASSPRTNQPQHF,TGTGCCAGCAGTCCCCGGACCAATCAGCCCCAGCATTTT
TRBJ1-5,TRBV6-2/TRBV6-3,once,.,CASSSGWVGGQPQHF,TGTGCCAGCAGTTCCGGGTGGGTGGGGGGTCAGCCCCAGCATTTT
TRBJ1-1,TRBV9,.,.,CASSEGPSLNTEAFF,TGTGCCAGCAGCGAAGGACCCAGCTTGAACACTGAAGCTTTCTTT
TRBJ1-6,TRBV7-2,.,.,CASSLARGSSPLHF,TGTGCCAGCAGCTTAGCTCGGGGAAGCTCACCCCTCCACTTT
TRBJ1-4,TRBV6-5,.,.,CASRPRGAGNEKLFF,TGTGCCAGCAGGCCTAGGGGCGCTGGTAATGAAAAACTGTTTTTT
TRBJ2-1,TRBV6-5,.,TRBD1,CASSPRGQGLKQFF,TGTGCCAGCAGTCCCCGGGGACAGGGTTTAAAACAGTTCTTC
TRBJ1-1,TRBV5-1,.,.,CASSLAGMNTEAFF,TGCGCCAGCAGCCTGGCTGGGATGAACACTGAAGCTTTCTTT
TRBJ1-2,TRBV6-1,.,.,CASSEAGQAPGYTF,TGTGCCAGCAGTGAAGCAGGCCAGGCCCCGGGGTACACCTTC
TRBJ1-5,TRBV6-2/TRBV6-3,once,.,CASSYSQISNQPQHF,TGTGCCAGCAGTTACTCACAGATTAGCAATCAGCCCCAGCATTTT
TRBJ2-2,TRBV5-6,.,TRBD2,CASSLEGLAGDGELFF,TGTGCCAGCAGCTTGGAGGGTCTAGCGGGAGACGGGGAGCTGTTTTTT
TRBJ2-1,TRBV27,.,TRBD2,CASKSGSRPYNEQFF,TGTGCCAGCAAAAGCGGGAGTCGTCCCTACAATGAGCAGTTCTTC
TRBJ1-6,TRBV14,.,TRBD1,CASSPRTGGTGNSPLHF,TGTGCCAGCAGCCCCCGGACAGGGGGTACGGGGAATTCACCCCTCCACTTT
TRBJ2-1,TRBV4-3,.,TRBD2,CASSQEWGVAGQRGYNEQFF,TGCGCCAGCAGCCAAGAATGGGGAGTAGCGGGTCAACGAGGGTACAATGAGCAGTTCTTC
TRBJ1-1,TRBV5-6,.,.,CASSFVPGLFMNTEAFF,TGTGCCAGCAGCTTCGTTCCGGGACTCTTTATGAACACTGAAGCTTTCTTT
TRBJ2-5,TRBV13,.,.,CASSPRTLQETQYF,TGTGCCAGCAGCCCCCGAACGTTACAAGAGACCCAGTACTTC
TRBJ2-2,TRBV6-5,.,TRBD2,CASRTGGSNTGELFF,TGTGCCAGCAGAACGGGAGGCTCGAACACCGGGGAGCTGTTTTTT
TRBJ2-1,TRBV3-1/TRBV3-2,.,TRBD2,CASSQDRGLAGEYNEQFF,TGTGCCAGCAGCCAAGATCGTGGGCTAGCGGGGGAGTACAATGAGCAGTTCTTC
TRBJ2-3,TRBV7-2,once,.,CASSVPGLTDTQYF,TGTGCCAGCAGCGTTCCCGGGCTTACAGATACGCAGTATTTT
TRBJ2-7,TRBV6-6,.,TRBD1,CASRGQYEQYF,TGTGCCAGCAGGGGACAGTACGAGCAGTACTTC
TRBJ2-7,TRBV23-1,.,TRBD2,CASSLMTSGKGYEQYF,TGCGCCAGCAGTCTGATGACTAGCGGGAAGGGCTACGAGCAGTACTTC
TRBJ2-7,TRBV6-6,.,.,CASSSAKSYEQYF,TGTGCCAGCAGTTCGGCCAAGAGCTACGAGCAGTACTTC
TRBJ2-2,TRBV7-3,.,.,CASSPVFTGELFF,TGTGCCAGCAGCCCCGTATTCACCGGGGAGCTGTTTTTT
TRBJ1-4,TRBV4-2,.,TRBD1,CASSPGTGGVATNEKLFF,TGTGCCAGCAGCCCGGGGACAGGGGGCGTTGCAACTAATGAAAAACTGTTTTTT
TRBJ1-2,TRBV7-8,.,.,CASSFSSGFGYTF,TGTGCCAGCAGCTTCTCCTCAGGGTTTGGCTACACCTTC
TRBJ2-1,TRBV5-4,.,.,CASSFEAGASEQFF,TGTGCCAGCAGCTTCGAGGCAGGGGCTAGCGAGCAGTTCTTC
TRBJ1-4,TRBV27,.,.,CASSPGTWDGKLFF,TGTGCCAGCAGTCCAGGGACATGGGACGGAAAACTGTTTTTT
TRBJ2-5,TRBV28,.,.,CASSLGSLETQYF,TGTGCCAGCAGTTTGGGTAGTCTAGAGACCCAGTACTTC
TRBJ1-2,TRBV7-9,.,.,CASSFAGTGNYGYTF,TGTGCCAGCAGCTTCGCAGGGACGGGTAACTATGGCTACACCTTC
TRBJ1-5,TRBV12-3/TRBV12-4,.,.,CASSPVRNQPQHF,TGTGCCAGCAGTCCTGTCCGGAATCAGCCCCAGCATTTT
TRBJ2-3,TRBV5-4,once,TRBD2,CASSDGWTSGNTQYF,TGTGCCAGCAGCGATGGGTGGACTAGCGGGAATACGCAGTATTTT
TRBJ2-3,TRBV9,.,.,CASSDQNSVDGTDTQYF,TGTGCCAGCAGCGATCAGAACTCGGTTGACGGCACAGATACGCAGTATTTT
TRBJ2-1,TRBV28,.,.,CASKGTVVGNEQFF,TGTGCCAGCAAGGGAACAGTAGTGGGCAATGAGCAGTTCTTC
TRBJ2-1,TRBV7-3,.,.,CASSNEQSSYNEQFF,TGTGCCAGCAGCAACGAACAGAGCTCCTACAATGAGCAGTTCTTC
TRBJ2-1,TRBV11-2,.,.,CASSLAANEQFF,TGTGCCAGCAGCTTAGCGGCGAATGAGCAGTTCTTC
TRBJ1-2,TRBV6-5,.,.,CASTGGDYGYTF,TGTGCCAGCACCGGAGGGGACTATGGCTACACCTTC
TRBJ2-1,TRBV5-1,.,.,CASSLLGGGGDEQFF,TGCGCCAGCAGCTTGTTAGGCGGAGGGGGCGATGAGCAGTTCTTC
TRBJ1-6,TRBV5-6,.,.,CASSSVQGSNSPLHF,TGTGCCAGCAGCTCCGTCCAGGGGAGTAATTCACCCCTCCACTTT
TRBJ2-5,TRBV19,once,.,CASSIDRTSQETQYF,TGTGCCAGTAGTATAGACAGAACCTCCCAAGAGACCCAGTACTTC
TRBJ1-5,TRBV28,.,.,CASRYGQYSNQPQHF,TGTGCCAGCAGATACGGACAATATAGCAATCAGCCCCAGCATTTT
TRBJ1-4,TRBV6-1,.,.,CASSEGARGGEKLFF,TGTGCCAGCAGTGAAGGTGCCAGGGGAGGTGAAAAACTGTTTTTT
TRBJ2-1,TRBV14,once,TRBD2,CASTAGGSHEQFF,TGTGCCAGCACCGCGGGAGGGAGTCATGAGCAGTTCTTC
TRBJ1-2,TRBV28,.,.,CASRGGFNYGYTF,TGTGCCAGCAGAGGCGGCTTTAACTATGGCTACACCTTC
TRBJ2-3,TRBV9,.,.,CASSGDFRDSTDTQYF,TGTGCCAGCAGCGGAGATTTTAGGGATAGCACAGATACGCAGTATTTT
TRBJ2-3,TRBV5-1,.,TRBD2,CASSSSGTSGSPQYF,TGCGCCAGCAGCTCCTCCGGGACTAGCGGGAGCCCGCAGTATTTT
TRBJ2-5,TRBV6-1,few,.,CASSERGETQYF,TGTGCCAGCAGTGAGAGGGGTGAGACCCAGTACTTC
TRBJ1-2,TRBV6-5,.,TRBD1,CATHGTGYGYTF,TGTGCCACTCACGGGACAGGTTATGGCTACACCTTC
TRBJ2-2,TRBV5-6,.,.,CASSLGQGGSGELFF,TGTGCCAGCAGCTTAGGACAAGGAGGTTCCGGGGAGCTGTTTTTT
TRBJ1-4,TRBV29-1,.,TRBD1,CSVLGQGVKLFF,TGCAGCGTCTTAGGACAGGGCGTTAAGCTGTTTTTT
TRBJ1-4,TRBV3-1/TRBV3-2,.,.,CASSRSDAIPEKLFF,TGTGCCAGCAGCCGAAGCGACGCGATTCCTGAAAAACTGTTTTTT
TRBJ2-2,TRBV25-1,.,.,CASSDNRVTGELFF,TGTGCCAGCAGTGACAACAGGGTCACCGGGGAGCTGTTTTTT
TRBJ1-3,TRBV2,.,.,CASSVDSGNTIYF,TGTGCCAGCAGTGTTGACTCTGGAAACACCATATATTTT
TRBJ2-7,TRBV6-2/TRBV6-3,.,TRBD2,CASSWLAGDSYEQYF,TGTGCCAGCAGTTGGCTAGCGGGAGACTCCTACGAGCAGTACTTC
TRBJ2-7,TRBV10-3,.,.,CAISESLSGYEQYF,TGTGCCATCAGTGAGTCGTTGTCGGGGTACGAGCAGTACTTC